The T cell receptor (beta chain) under discussion was sequenced for a study of shared clonotypes between healthy human individuals. Measured with immunoSEQ multiplex PCR; TCRdb has only the in-frame clones, and not every one. The sample includes 1 million to 1.2 million clones, 60% to 85% of them seen just once. Between the trimmed V and J ends, which lost 1 base and 3 bases, there was a span of 13 bases. Germline-derived CDR1 and CDR2 are MNHNS and SASEGT. CDR3 length equals 15 residues. This receptor was taken from a man aged 18 to 29 in good health. Some clones in this sample may be carry-over from other donors' samples. Material: memory CD4+ T cells from PBMCs. Sample subset: CD45RA-negative fraction. The chain is built from TRBV6-1 and TRBJ2-7; tentatively, D is TRBD2 (6 bases). The CDR3 is CASSEGGGLGYEQYF. Written as DNA, the CDR3 is TGTGCCAGCAGTGAAGGTGGAGGGTTAGGCTACGAGCAGTACTTC.